What follows is one T cell receptor (beta chain) and its context. The sample belongs to a study of PD-1 blockade in classical Hodgkin lymphoma. Germline CDR1 reads SGHAT; CDR2 reads FQDESV (reference sequence). The CDR3 spans 13 residues. Trimming removed 7 bases from V and 6 bases from J, with 14 bases in between. TCRdb's copy holds only in-frame clones and misses some; the assay was immunoSEQ multiplex PCR. The sample has about 13,000 clones; roughly nine tenths are singletons. Every patient relapsed after autologous stem cell transplantation, and brentuximab vedotin exposure varied. Negative magnetic selection isolated CD4+ T cells from thawed PBMCs.

This specimen consisted of CD4+ T cells from blood, obtained at baseline. V is TRBV11-1 and J is TRBJ2-3; D is ambiguous. The source is a human donor with classical Hodgkin lymphoma. CDR3 protein: CASNPIMADTQYF. The DNA of the CDR3 is TGTGCCAGCAACCCGATAATGGCGGATACGCAGTATTTT.